This T cell receptor beta chain was obtained from a study of T-cell reconstitution after alpha-beta-depleted transplantation in children. Unique molecular identifiers were incorporated when the TCRbeta library was constructed. TCRdb re-derived calls from the PCR reads in MiXCR, one entry per CDR3 protein. The table shows about half a million distinct CDR3 sequences, with around 12% occurring only once. Per germline, CDR1 KGHDR and CDR2 SFDVKD. The CDR3 extends over 14 amino acids. V gave up 5 bases and J gave up 0 bases, with 8 bases separating them. This clonotype was recorded many times. The V gene is TRBV24-1, the J gene TRBJ2-3, with D possibly TRBD2 on 5 matching bases. The sequenced sample was PBMCs from the stem cell graft donor, obtained from the stem cell graft. The receptor was isolated from a human donor who donated a stem cell graft to a child with combined immunodeficiency. DNA of the CDR3: TGTGCCACCAGTGGCGGAGGAAGCACAGATACGCAGTATTTT. This encodes CATSGGGSTDTQYF.